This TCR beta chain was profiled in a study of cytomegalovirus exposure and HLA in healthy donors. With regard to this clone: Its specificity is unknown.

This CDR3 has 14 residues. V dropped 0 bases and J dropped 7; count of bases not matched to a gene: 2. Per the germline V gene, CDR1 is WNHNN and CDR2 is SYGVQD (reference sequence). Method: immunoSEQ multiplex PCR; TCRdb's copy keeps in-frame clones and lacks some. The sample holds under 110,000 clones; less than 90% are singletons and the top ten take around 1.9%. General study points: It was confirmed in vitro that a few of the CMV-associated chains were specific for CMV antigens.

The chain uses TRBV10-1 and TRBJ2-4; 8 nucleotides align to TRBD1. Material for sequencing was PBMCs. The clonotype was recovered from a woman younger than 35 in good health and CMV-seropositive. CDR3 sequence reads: CASSESDRENIQYF. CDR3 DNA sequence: TGCGCCAGCAGTGAGTCGGACAGGGAGAACATTCAGTACTTC.